This is a list of T cell receptor beta chains from one sample in a study of OX40 agonist ivuxolimab in advanced cancers. The protocol was immunoSEQ multiplex PCR, while the TCRdb copy is restricted to in-frame clones and leaves out a portion. The sample shows more than 45,000 clones, 80% to 90% of them seen only once. Sequenced material: CD4+ or CD8+ T cells sorted from blood, taken in a trial of the OX40 agonist ivuxolimab. The receptors derive from an adult with an advanced solid tumor such as melanoma, head and neck, liver or kidney cancer. Both conserved end residues are part of each CDR3.

>TRBV9|TRBJ1-2|15
CASSVTDRGDYGYTF
>TRBV7-6|TRBJ2-2|12
CASSPGDSILFF
>TRBV19|TRBJ2-3|14
CASSSGAGADTQYF
>TRBV18|TRBJ2-3|14
CASSPSPSADTQYF
>TRBV7-9|TRBJ2-1|15
CASPPGTGTEGEQFF
>TRBV4-2|TRBJ2-4|16
CASSQDRSRGQDIQYF
>TRBV6-5|TRBJ2-7|14
CASRRVSGSDEQYF
>TRBV28|TRBJ2-1|15
CASRSSLGSYNEQFF
>TRBV5-5|TRBJ2-1|15
CASSLVASGSNEQFF
>TRBV5-4|TRBJ2-7|14
CASSSGTDSYEQYF
>TRBV2|TRBJ2-5|19
CASTLTGLAASGQSETQYF
>TRBV29-1|TRBJ1-1|13
CSNIRDINTEAFF
>TRBV5-6|TRBJ1-5|15
CASSLSLSGNQPQHF
>TRBV27|TRBJ2-7|16
CASRGWGLGQTYEQYF
>TRBV29-1|TRBJ1-1|15
CSVGGGRDMNTEAFF
>TRBV29-1|TRBJ2-3|13
CSVESSSTDTQYF
>TRBV18|TRBJ1-2|16
CASSPDRSGRGYGYTF
>TRBV30|TRBJ2-7|12
CACSRASGEQYF
>TRBV5-1|TRBJ2-2|14
CASSMGTTTGELFF
>TRBV5-6|TRBJ2-5|11
CASSLQETQYF
>TRBV5-4|TRBJ1-1|15
CASSGGGLMNTEAFF
>TRBV7-8|TRBJ2-1|18
CASRTSGRPPSSYNEQFF
>TRBV10-3|TRBJ1-1|14
CAIRGTELNTEAFF
>TRBV10-3|TRBJ2-5|21
CAISESMGQGARLNPQETQYF
>TRBV5-4|TRBJ1-6|13
CASSRAFNSPLHF
>TRBV30|TRBJ2-5|14
CAWSVGHPGETQYF
>TRBV10-2|TRBJ2-3|15
CASSELSTSTDTQYF
>TRBV30|TRBJ2-2|14
CAWSVNQNTGELFF
>TRBV4-1|TRBJ2-3|19
CASSQDRGLGDLRTDTQYF
>TRBV9|TRBJ2-2|16
CASSVDGRAETGELFF
>TRBV7-9|TRBJ1-2|16
CASSSRTDLFNYGYTF
>TRBV6-1|TRBJ2-1|12
CAGGGTYNEQFF
>TRBV5-1|TRBJ2-5|15
CASQLGGGHQETQYF
>TRBV19|TRBJ2-5|13
CASSMQQQETQYF
>TRBV19|TRBJ1-5|15
CASSMEGQGRQPQHF
>TRBV11-2|TRBJ1-5|14
CASSQGGDGQPQHF
>TRBV6-6|TRBJ2-2|13
CATARVATGELFF
>TRBV29-1|TRBJ2-5|13
CSVEENERTAQYF
>TRBV7-3|TRBJ1-6|14
CASSLGQGYSPLHF
>TRBV4-1|TRBJ1-1|14
CASSQDSGALEAFF
>TRBV15|TRBJ1-2|12
CATSRDTYGYTF
>TRBV28|TRBJ2-7|12
CASSLLGQEQYF
>TRBV19|TRBJ2-7|16
CASSNPGLTRPYEQYF
>TRBV6-1|TRBJ2-2|13
CASSDGPSGELFF
>TRBV9|TRBJ2-2|14
CASSADVSTGELFF
>TRBV5-4|TRBJ1-5|14
CASSLQGVGQPQHF
>TRBV5-4|TRBJ2-5|14
CASRLGRNQETQYF
>TRBV28|TRBJ1-4|15
CASSLGGLGDEKLFF
>TRBV7-2|TRBJ2-2|14
CASSLASLPWELFF
>TRBV28|TRBJ1-4|16
CASSPEGTGTNEKLFF
>TRBV13|TRBJ1-1|17
CASSLGGRGPRSGRAFF
>TRBV5-1|TRBJ2-3|16
CASSLARAGGADTQYF